Following are 20 T cell receptor beta chains from one sample sequenced in a study of T cells in Graves' hyperthyroidism and ophthalmopathy. RNA transcripts gave rise to amplified TCR beta CDR3 regions. TCR CDR3 underwent first-round RT-PCR with the HTBI primer set. MiXCR, run by TCRdb on the multiplex PCR reads, gives a single entry per CDR3 protein. The sample gives roughly 500,000 distinct CDR3 sequences, approximately 48% of which show up once; about two fifths is in the top ten. Input material: peripheral blood or thyroid tissue (not recorded which). These TCRs come from an adult woman with Graves' disease, either hyperthyroidism or ophthalmopathy (not recorded which).

V gene TRBV6-1 combines with J gene TRBJ2-7; 7 bases align to TRBD1. Per germline, CDR1 MNHNS and CDR2 SASEGT. V shed 10 bases and J 5 bases; nucleotides not matched to a gene: 8. The CDR3 runs 12 residues. CDR3 nucleotides: TGTGCCACCTCCTCGGGACAGAACGAGCAGTACTTC. This encodes CATSSGQNEQYF.

With respect to this clonotype: A much larger clone differs from this one at a single base, so this may be a read error. This CDR3 is CSARGWENCGYTF. The CDR3 nucleotides are TGCAGTGCCAGGGGGTGGGAGAACTGTGGCTACACCTTC. This chain links TRBV20-1 with TRBJ1-2, with 7 positions matching TRBD1. CDR3 size: 13 residues. CDR1 is DFQATT, CDR2 SNEGSKA, per germline (reference sequence).

This clonotype was seen at least ten times. The junction differs from germline at one of its ends, possibly a read error. J is TRBJ1-5 and V is TRBV7-9; no definite D call. The CDR3 consists of 15 residues. Germline V lookup: CDR1 SEHNR, CDR2 FQNEAQ (reference sequence). CDR3 in amino acids: CASSSPGQGNQPQHF. CDR3 nucleotides: TGCGCCAGCAGCTCCCCGGGTCAGGGCAATCAGCCCCAGCATTTT.

This clonotype was observed at least ten times. The V gene is TRBV29-1, the J gene TRBJ1-1; 12 positions agree with TRBD1. The CDR3 is 15 residues long. Trimming took 6 bases from V and 5 from J; bases not matched to a gene: 10. Germline CDR1 reads SQVTM; CDR2 reads ANQGSEA. In DNA form, the CDR3 reads TGCAGCGTAGGGGGGGGACAGGGGGCAGGAACTGAAGCTTTCTTT. Protein sequence: CSVGGGQGAGTEAFF.

The gene calls are TRBV20-1 and TRBJ1-5; D call uncertain. Germline assignment: CDR1 DFQATT and CDR2 SNEGSKA (reference sequence). This CDR3 is 12 amino acids long. The V end was cut by 5 bases, the J end by 1 base, with 6 bases between. CDR3 loop: CSAGLSNQPQHF. For the CDR3, the DNA is TGCAGTGCTGGGCTGAGCAATCAGCCCCAGCATTTT.

The chain has TRBV7-2 and TRBJ2-5; D may be TRBD1 (6 bases). Trimming left V 7 bases short and J 1 base short, with 19 bases between. This CDR3 region has 16 residues. Looked up from germline, CDR1 is SGHTA and CDR2 is FQGNSA. CDR3 coding DNA: TGTGCCAGCACCAAATCAGGTTTGGGGGCCCAAGAGACCCAGTACTTC. Its protein product is CASTKSGLGAQETQYF.

The chain employs TRBV29-1 and TRBJ2-6, with D hard to call. The CDR3 extends over 14 amino acids. Deletions cut 2 bases from V and 2 bases from J, with 7 bases between. Looked up from germline, CDR1 is SQVTM and CDR2 is ANQGSEA. DNA for the CDR3: TGCAGCGTTGAACAGATCCCTGGGGCCAACGTCCTGACTTTC. Translating gives CSVEQIPGANVLTF. The entire variable domain, with the rest obtained from reference TRBV29-1 and TRBJ2-6, is as follows: SAVISQKPSRDICQRGTSLTIQCQVDSQVTMMFWYRQQPGQSLTLIATANQGSEATYESGFVIDKFPISRPNLTFSTLTVSNMSPEDSSIYLCSVEQIPGANVLTFGAGSRLTVL.

This chain connects TRBV24-1 to TRBJ1-1; no firm D call. The CDR3 extends over 11 amino acids. The V end was cut by 9 bases, the J end by 0 bases, with 4 bases between. Germline V gene lookup returns CDR1 KGHDR and CDR2 SFDVKD. CDR3 bases: TGTGCCACCGTAGTGAACACTGAAGCTTTCTTT. Encoded protein: CATVVNTEAFF.

There are many counts of this clonotype. This chain uses TRBV6-5 with TRBJ1-6; D is uncertain. From germline, CDR1 is MNHEY and CDR2 SVGAGI. V was shortened by 6 bases and J by 9 bases, with 12 bases between the two germline ends. The CDR3 is 13 residues long. The DNA of the CDR3 is TGTGCCAGCAGCCCCGGGAGGTCTTCACCCCTCCACTTT. Its protein is CASSPGRSSPLHF.

The chain joins TRBV20-1 to TRBJ1-5; TRBD1 matches at 8 bases. The J segment lost 4 bases and the V segment lost 6 bases, leaving 8 bases of the junction unmatched. The CDR3 spans 14 residues. CDR1 and CDR2 (germline): DFQATT, SNEGSKA (reference sequence). For the CDR3, the DNA is TGCAGTGCAGAGGACAGGGACGGAAATCAGCCCCAGCATTTT. Its translation: CSAEDRDGNQPQHF.

In its sample, this clonotype was seen many times. The chain joins TRBV9 to TRBJ1-1, with 10 nucleotides matching TRBD1. V lost 4 bases, J lost 4 bases, and 7 bases stayed unmatched. Germline V gives CDR1 SGDLS, CDR2 YYNGEE. This CDR3 has 15 amino acids. CDR3 amino acids: CASSPRTGGFTEAFF. The CDR3 coding sequence is TGTGCCAGCAGCCCCCGGACAGGGGGTTTCACTGAAGCTTTCTTT.

A few counts support this clonotype. The V call is TRBV7-9, the J call TRBJ2-7, with 15 bases fitting TRBD2. V lost 5 bases to trimming and J lost 5 bases; unmatched junction nucleotides: 10. The CDR3 has 17 residues. Germline loops: CDR1 SEHNR, CDR2 FQNEAQ (reference sequence). CDR3 DNA sequence: TGTGCCAGCAGCCTCCGGACTAGCGGGAGGGCCGGGAACGAGCAGTACTTC. Translated, it gives CASSLRTSGRAGNEQYF.

A remark on this clonotype: Given the absence of the conserved phenylalanine or tryptophan at the CDR3 end, a read error is likely. The DNA is left out, because the CDR3 cannot be placed on it with certainty; the CDR3 is given as TCRdb lists it. The chain employs TRBV7-2 and TRBJ2-6. Termini included, the CDR3 measures 9 amino acids. Germline CDR1 reads SGHTA; CDR2 reads FQGNSA. This CDR3 is CASSYSGTS.

This clonotype was recorded at least ten times. The chain couples TRBV11-3 to TRBJ2-2; 8 positions match TRBD2. CDR3 length: 17 amino acids. The V and J ends lost 1 base and 0 bases, in that order; junction bases with no gene match: 4. Per germline, CDR1 SGHNT and CDR2 YENEEA. The CDR3 DNA reads as TGTGCCAGCAGCTTAGGAAAGACTAGCGCGAACACCGGGGAGCTGTTTTTT. It encodes CASSLGKTSANTGELFF.

This clonotype was observed many times. The chain joins TRBV9 to TRBJ2-6; 8 positions agree with TRBD1. The CDR3 contains 16 residues. Germline CDR1 reads SGDLS; CDR2 reads YYNGEE. The V segment lost 4 bases and the J segment 4 bases; nucleotides outside the gene matches: 7. CDR3 region: CASSPQTGAGANVLTF. In nucleotides, the CDR3 is TGTGCCAGCAGCCCACAGACAGGGGCGGGGGCCAACGTCCTGACTTTC.

The chain has TRBV7-9 and TRBJ2-1; the D is unclear. Trimming removed 3 bases from V and 0 bases from J, with 6 bases in between. The length of the CDR3 is 14 residues. CDR1 and CDR2 (germline): SEHNR, FQNEAQ (reference sequence). The CDR3 sequence: CASSFLGSYNEQFF. CDR3 sequence (DNA): TGTGCCAGCAGCTTCCTGGGCTCCTACAATGAGCAGTTCTTC.

The chain uses TRBV15 and TRBJ1-4; D not certain. The CDR3 runs to 18 residues. Germline CDR1 is LNHNV and CDR2 is YYDKDF (reference sequence). V lost 0 bases and J lost 5, with 19 bases in between. The CDR3 coding sequence is TGTGCCACCAGCAGAGATGGGAACACCGGGGAGCTGAATGAAAAACTGTTTTTT. Translated, it gives CATSRDGNTGELNEKLFF.

This clonotype occurred many times. This chain links TRBV7-6 with TRBJ2-7, with D uncertain. The CDR3 is made up of 12 amino acids. V was shortened by 2 bases and J by 8 bases, with 10 bases between the two germline ends. Per germline, CDR1 SGHVS and CDR2 FNYEAQ. The CDR3 is CASSLQDTKQYF. The CDR3, as DNA: TGTGCCAGCAGCTTACAGGATACGAAGCAGTACTTC.

The chain carries TRBV7-6 and TRBJ1-3, with 8 positions matching TRBD1. Germline values: CDR1 SGHVS, CDR2 FNYEAQ. CDR3 length equals 19 residues. V was pared by 2 bases and J by 8 bases, with 20 bases of the junction left unmatched. DNA for the CDR3: TGTGCCAGCAGCTTAAGTTACGGGACAGGATCTAACTATGGCTACACCATATATTTT. Translation: CASSLSYGTGSNYGYTIYF.

This clonotype was counted ten times or more. The rearrangement joins TRBV28 to TRBJ1-1; D may be TRBD1 (5 bases). CDR1 and CDR2 (germline): MDHEN, SYDVKM. The CDR3 is made up of 16 amino acids. V shed 6 bases and J shed 1 base, with 18 bases lying between them. In nucleotides, the CDR3 is TGTGCCAGCAGCACTAGGCGGGGGGGTGCGAACACTGAAGCTTTCTTT. Protein product: CASSTRRGGANTEAFF.